These T cell receptor beta chains were read from a single sample in a study of blood T cell repertoires in COVID-19. Method: immunoSEQ multiplex PCR; TCRdb's copy keeps in-frame clones and lacks some. The data hold under 100,000 clones, with 75% to 90% observed a single time. The sample was peripheral blood. The source of these receptors is a male donor with acute or convalescent COVID-19. Each CDR3 is given with its conserved first and last residue. Each record gives: V gene, J gene, D gene, CDR3 protein, CDR3 DNA. The D gene is left open where the match is weak.

TRBV7-2	TRBJ2-7	.	CASSLGTGGPYEQYF	TGTGCCAGCAGCTTAGGGACGGGGGGCCCCTACGAGCAGTACTTC
TRBV5-1	TRBJ2-7	.	CASSPQTVSYEQYF	TGCGCCAGCAGCCCCCAGACAGTCTCCTACGAGCAGTACTTC
TRBV3-1/TRBV3-2	TRBJ2-7	TRBD2	CASSLRGGIYEQYF	TGTGCCAGCAGCCTACGGGGGGGGATCTACGAGCAGTACTTC
TRBV11-3	TRBJ2-2	TRBD1	CASSFGQGDTGELFF	TGTGCCAGCAGCTTCGGACAGGGCGACACCGGGGAGCTGTTTTTT
TRBV7-2	TRBJ2-7	TRBD2	CASSISGSGGEQYF	TGTGCCAGCAGCATAAGCGGCAGCGGGGGCGAGCAGTACTTC
TRBV2	TRBJ1-4	.	CASSSRVRTNEKLFF	TGTGCCAGCAGTTCCAGGGTGCGCACTAATGAAAAACTGTTTTTT
TRBV4-2	TRBJ2-3	TRBD2	CASSQEGLAGGTADTQYF	TGTGCCAGCAGCCAAGAGGGACTAGCGGGGGGGACCGCAGATACGCAGTATTTT
TRBV30	TRBJ1-3	.	CAWSVGVTGNTIYF	TGTGCCTGGAGTGTAGGGGTTACGGGAAACACCATATATTTT
TRBV5-1	TRBJ1-2	TRBD1	CASSTSGTGKGYTF	TGCGCCAGCAGCACTTCCGGGACAGGGAAAGGCTACACCTTC
TRBV19	TRBJ2-1	TRBD1	CASSIANQVRGNEQFF	TGTGCCAGTAGTATAGCTAACCAGGTCAGGGGGAATGAGCAGTTCTTC